The entry below gives a single T cell receptor (beta chain) sequence along with its context. What it binds is not known. The record originates from a study of response to subunit inactivated influenza vaccine. Findings of the study overall: Authors suggested each seasonal influenza vaccination recruits few new T cells.

A single record per CDR3 protein comes from TCRdb applying MiXCR to the RT-PCR reads. This sample yields about 700,000 distinct CDR3 sequences, of which roughly 14% are seen a single time; around 6.5% belongs to the top ten. The V end was cut by 4 bases, the J end by 4 bases, with 14 bases between. Germline V gene sequence: CDR1 SGHRS, CDR2 YFSETQ. CDR3 length equals 14 residues. Sequenced material: PBMCs from blood, taken around 14 days before vaccination. This receptor was taken from a man aged 50 to 60 who received an inactivated influenza vaccine. The rearrangement links TRBV5-1 to TRBJ2-5, with TRBD1 as a possible D gene (6 bases). For the CDR3, the DNA is TGCGCCAGCAGCCCCCGGGACACGGGAGAGACCCAGTACTTC. Encoded protein: CASSPRDTGETQYF.